This T cell receptor (beta chain) emerged from a study of cytomegalovirus exposure and HLA in healthy donors. The study, taken as a whole, reports: Three CMV-associated chains were confirmed in vitro to be specific for CMV antigens. Association with HLA alleles at 0.05 false discovery rate was found for around 15,000 TCR beta sequences in a later analysis.

CDR3 length equals 15 residues. The V end lost 5 bases, the J end lost 0 bases, and 11 bases lay between the germline ends. CDR1 and CDR2 from the germline V gene are SEHNR and FQNEAQ (reference sequence). With respect to this clone: What it binds is unknown.

PCR primers comprised 60 Vbeta and 13 Jbeta primers. Assay: immunoSEQ multiplex PCR; the TCRdb copy retains only in-frame clones and omits some. This sample carries about 110,000 clones, roughly three quarters of them seen once, and the ten largest clones take around 7.7%. This sequence originates from a woman between 45 and 65 years old in good health and CMV-seropositive. The V gene is TRBV7-9, the J gene TRBJ1-5; maybe TRBD1 (6 bases). Sequenced material: PBMCs. The CDR3 coding sequence is TGTGCCAGCAGCGGTAGGACAGATAGCAATCAGCCCCAGCATTTT. This sequence encodes CASSGRTDSNQPQHF.